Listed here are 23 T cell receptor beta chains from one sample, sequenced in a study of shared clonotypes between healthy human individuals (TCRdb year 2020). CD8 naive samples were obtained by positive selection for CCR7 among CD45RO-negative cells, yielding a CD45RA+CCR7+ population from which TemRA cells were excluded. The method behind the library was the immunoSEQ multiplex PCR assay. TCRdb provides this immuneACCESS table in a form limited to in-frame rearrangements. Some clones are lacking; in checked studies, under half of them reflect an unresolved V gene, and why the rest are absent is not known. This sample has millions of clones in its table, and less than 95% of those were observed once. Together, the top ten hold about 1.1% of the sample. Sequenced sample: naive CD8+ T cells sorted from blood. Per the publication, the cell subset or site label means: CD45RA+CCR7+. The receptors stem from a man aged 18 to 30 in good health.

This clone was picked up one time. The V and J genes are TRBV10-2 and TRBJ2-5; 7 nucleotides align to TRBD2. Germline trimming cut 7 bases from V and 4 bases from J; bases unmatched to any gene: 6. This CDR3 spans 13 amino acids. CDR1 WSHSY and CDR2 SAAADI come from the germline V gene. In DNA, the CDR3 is TGCGCCAGCACCCCCCAGCGGGGAGAGACCCAGTACTTC. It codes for CASTPQRGETQYF.

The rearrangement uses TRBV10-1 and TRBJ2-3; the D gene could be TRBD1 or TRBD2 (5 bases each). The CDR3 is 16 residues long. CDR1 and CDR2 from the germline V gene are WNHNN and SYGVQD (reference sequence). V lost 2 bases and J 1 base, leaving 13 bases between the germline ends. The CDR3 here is CASSEIGGDGTDTQYF. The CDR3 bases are TGCGCCAGCAGTGAGATTGGGGGAGACGGCACAGATACGCAGTATTTT.

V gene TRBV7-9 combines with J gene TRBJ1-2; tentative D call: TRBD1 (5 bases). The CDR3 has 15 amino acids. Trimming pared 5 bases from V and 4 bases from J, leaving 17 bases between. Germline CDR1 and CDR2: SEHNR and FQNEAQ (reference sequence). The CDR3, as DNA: TGTGCCAGCAGCGACGGGAAGGCGGGGGGCTATGGCTACACCTTC. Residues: CASSDGKAGGYGYTF.

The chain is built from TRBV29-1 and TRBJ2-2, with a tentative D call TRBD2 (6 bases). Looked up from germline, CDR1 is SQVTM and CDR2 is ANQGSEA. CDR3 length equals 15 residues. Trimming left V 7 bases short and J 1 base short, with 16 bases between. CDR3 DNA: TGCAGCGCCTGGGGACTGGCTCAGAACACCGGGGAGCTGTTTTTT. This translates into CSAWGLAQNTGELFF.

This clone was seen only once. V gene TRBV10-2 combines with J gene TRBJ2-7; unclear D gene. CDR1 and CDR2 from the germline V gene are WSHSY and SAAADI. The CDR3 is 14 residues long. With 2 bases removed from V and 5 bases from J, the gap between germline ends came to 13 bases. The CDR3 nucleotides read TGCGCCAGCAGTGAGGGCGGTAGCTTCCACGAGCAGTACTTC. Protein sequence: CASSEGGSFHEQYF.

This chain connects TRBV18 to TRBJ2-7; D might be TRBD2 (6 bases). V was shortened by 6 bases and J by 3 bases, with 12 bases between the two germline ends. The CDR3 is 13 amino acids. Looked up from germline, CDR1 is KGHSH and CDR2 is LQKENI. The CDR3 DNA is TGTGCCAGCTCGGACACTAGCAGCTACGAGCAGTACTTC. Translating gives CASSDTSSYEQYF.

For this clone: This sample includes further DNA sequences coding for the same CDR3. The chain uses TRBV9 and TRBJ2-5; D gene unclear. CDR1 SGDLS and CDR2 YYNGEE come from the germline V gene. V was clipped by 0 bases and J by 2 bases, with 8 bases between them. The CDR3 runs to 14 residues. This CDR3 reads CASSVAGSQETQYF. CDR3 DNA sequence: TGTGCCAGCAGCGTAGCAGGCTCGCAAGAGACCCAGTACTTC.

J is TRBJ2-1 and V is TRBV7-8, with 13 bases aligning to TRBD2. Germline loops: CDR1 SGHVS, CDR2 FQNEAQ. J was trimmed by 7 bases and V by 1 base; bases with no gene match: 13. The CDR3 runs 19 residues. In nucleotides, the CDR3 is TGTGCCAGCAGCTTAGAAAGTAGACTAGCGGGAGGACCAGGAAATGAGCAGTTCTTC. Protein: CASSLESRLAGGPGNEQFF.

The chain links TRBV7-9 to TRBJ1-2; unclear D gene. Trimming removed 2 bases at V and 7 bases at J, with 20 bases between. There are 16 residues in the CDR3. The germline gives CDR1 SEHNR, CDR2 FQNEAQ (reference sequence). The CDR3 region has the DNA TGTGCCAGCAGCTTAAGTTGGGGAAACGGCGCAGGTGGCTACACCTTC. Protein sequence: CASSLSWGNGAGGYTF. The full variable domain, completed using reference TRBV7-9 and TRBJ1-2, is DTGVSQNPRHKITKRGQNVTFRCDPISEHNRLYWYRQTLGQGPEFLTYFQNEAQLEKSRLLSDRFSAERPKGSFSTLEIQRTEQGDSAMYLCASSLSWGNGAGGYTFGSGTRLTVV.

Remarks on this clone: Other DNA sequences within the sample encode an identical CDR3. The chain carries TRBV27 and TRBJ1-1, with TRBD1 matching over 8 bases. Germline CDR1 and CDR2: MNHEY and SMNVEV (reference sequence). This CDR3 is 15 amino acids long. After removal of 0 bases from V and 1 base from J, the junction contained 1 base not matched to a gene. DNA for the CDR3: TGTGCCAGCAGTTTATCCGGGACAGGGAACACTGAAGCTTTCTTT. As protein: CASSLSGTGNTEAFF.

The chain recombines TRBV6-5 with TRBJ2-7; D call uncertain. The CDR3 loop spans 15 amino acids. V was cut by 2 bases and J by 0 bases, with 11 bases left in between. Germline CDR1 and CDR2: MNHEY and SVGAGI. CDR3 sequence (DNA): TGTGCCAGCAGTTACGGGCCCTATTCCTCCTACGAGCAGTACTTC. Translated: CASSYGPYSSYEQYF.

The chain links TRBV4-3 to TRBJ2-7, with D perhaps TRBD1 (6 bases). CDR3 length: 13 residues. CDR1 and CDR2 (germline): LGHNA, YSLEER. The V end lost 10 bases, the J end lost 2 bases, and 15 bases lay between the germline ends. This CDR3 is CATCGDITYEQYF. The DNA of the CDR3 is TGCGCCACCTGTGGGGACATAACCTACGAGCAGTACTTC.

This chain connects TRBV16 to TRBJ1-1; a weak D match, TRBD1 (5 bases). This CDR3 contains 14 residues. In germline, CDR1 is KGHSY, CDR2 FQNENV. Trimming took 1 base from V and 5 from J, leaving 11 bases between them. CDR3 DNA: TGTGCCAGCAGCCAATTGGGGGAGGGGACTGAAGCTTTCTTT. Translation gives CASSQLGEGTEAFF.

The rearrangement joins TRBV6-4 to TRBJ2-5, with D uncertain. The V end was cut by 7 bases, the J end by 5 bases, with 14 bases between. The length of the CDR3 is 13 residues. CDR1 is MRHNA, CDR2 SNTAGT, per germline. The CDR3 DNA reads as TGTGCCAGCACCACGAGTTTCTTGGAGACCCAGTACTTC. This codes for CASTTSFLETQYF.

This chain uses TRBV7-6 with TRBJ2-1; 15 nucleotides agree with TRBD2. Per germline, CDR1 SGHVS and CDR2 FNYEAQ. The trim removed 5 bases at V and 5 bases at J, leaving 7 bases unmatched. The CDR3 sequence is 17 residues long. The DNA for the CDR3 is TGTGCCAGCAGCCCGGGACTAGCGGGAGGACTGCACAATGAGCAGTTCTTC. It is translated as CASSPGLAGGLHNEQFF.

The CDR3 loop reads CASRSDGSNQPQHF. CDR3 DNA sequence: TGTGCCAGCAGATCCGACGGCAGCAATCAGCCCCAGCATTTT. V is TRBV6-5 and J is TRBJ1-5, with D hard to call. Germline V gene lookup returns CDR1 MNHEY and CDR2 SVGAGI. The CDR3 is made up of 14 amino acids. V was trimmed by 6 bases and J by 1 base, leaving 10 bases between them.

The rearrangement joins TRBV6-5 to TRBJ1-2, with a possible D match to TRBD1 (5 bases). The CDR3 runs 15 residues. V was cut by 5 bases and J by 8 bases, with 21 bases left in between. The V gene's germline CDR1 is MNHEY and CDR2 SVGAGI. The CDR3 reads CASSPSGEGPLGYTF. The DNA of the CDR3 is TGTGCCAGCAGTCCCTCCGGGGAGGGACCCCTCGGCTACACCTTC.

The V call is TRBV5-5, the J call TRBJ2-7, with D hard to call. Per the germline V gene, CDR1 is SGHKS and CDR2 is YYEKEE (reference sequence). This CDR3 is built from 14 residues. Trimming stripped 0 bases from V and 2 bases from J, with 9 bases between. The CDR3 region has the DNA TGTGCCAGCAGCTTGGAGGGTTTTACCTACGAGCAGTACTTC. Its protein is CASSLEGFTYEQYF.

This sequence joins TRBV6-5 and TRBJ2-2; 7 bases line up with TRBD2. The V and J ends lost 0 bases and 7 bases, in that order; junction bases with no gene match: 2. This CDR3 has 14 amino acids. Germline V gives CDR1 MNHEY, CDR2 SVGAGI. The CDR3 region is CASSYSSGGGELFF. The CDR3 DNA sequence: TGTGCCAGCAGTTACTCTTCGGGGGGCGGGGAGCTGTTTTTT.

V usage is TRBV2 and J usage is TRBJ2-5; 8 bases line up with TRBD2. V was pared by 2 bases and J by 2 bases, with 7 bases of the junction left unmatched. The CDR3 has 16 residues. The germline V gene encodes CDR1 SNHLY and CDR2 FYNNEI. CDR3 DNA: TGTGCCAGCAGTGAATGGGAACTAGCGGAACAAGAGACCCAGTACTTC. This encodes CASSEWELAEQETQYF.

This CDR3 reads CASSSDRGLEYEQYF. The CDR3 DNA reads as TGCGCCAGCAGCTCGGACAGGGGGCTCGAGTACGAGCAGTACTTC. The chain combines TRBV5-1 with TRBJ2-7, with 11 bases identical to TRBD1. Trimming took 3 bases from V and 4 from J; bases not matched to a gene: 6. The CDR3 runs to 15 residues. The germline CDR1 and CDR2 sequences are SGHRS and YFSETQ.

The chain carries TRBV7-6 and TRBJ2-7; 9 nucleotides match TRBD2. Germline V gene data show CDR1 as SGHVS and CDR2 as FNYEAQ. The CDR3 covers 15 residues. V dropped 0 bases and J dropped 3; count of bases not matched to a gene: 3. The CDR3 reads CASSLAISGSYEQYF. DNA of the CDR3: TGTGCCAGCAGCTTAGCAATTAGCGGGAGCTACGAGCAGTACTTC.

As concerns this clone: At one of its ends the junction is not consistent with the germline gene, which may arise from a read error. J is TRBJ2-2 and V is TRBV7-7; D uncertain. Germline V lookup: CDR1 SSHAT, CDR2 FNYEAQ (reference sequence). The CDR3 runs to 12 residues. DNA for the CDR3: TGTGCTAGCAGTCCCAACACCGGGGAGCTGTTTTTT. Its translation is CASSPNTGELFF.